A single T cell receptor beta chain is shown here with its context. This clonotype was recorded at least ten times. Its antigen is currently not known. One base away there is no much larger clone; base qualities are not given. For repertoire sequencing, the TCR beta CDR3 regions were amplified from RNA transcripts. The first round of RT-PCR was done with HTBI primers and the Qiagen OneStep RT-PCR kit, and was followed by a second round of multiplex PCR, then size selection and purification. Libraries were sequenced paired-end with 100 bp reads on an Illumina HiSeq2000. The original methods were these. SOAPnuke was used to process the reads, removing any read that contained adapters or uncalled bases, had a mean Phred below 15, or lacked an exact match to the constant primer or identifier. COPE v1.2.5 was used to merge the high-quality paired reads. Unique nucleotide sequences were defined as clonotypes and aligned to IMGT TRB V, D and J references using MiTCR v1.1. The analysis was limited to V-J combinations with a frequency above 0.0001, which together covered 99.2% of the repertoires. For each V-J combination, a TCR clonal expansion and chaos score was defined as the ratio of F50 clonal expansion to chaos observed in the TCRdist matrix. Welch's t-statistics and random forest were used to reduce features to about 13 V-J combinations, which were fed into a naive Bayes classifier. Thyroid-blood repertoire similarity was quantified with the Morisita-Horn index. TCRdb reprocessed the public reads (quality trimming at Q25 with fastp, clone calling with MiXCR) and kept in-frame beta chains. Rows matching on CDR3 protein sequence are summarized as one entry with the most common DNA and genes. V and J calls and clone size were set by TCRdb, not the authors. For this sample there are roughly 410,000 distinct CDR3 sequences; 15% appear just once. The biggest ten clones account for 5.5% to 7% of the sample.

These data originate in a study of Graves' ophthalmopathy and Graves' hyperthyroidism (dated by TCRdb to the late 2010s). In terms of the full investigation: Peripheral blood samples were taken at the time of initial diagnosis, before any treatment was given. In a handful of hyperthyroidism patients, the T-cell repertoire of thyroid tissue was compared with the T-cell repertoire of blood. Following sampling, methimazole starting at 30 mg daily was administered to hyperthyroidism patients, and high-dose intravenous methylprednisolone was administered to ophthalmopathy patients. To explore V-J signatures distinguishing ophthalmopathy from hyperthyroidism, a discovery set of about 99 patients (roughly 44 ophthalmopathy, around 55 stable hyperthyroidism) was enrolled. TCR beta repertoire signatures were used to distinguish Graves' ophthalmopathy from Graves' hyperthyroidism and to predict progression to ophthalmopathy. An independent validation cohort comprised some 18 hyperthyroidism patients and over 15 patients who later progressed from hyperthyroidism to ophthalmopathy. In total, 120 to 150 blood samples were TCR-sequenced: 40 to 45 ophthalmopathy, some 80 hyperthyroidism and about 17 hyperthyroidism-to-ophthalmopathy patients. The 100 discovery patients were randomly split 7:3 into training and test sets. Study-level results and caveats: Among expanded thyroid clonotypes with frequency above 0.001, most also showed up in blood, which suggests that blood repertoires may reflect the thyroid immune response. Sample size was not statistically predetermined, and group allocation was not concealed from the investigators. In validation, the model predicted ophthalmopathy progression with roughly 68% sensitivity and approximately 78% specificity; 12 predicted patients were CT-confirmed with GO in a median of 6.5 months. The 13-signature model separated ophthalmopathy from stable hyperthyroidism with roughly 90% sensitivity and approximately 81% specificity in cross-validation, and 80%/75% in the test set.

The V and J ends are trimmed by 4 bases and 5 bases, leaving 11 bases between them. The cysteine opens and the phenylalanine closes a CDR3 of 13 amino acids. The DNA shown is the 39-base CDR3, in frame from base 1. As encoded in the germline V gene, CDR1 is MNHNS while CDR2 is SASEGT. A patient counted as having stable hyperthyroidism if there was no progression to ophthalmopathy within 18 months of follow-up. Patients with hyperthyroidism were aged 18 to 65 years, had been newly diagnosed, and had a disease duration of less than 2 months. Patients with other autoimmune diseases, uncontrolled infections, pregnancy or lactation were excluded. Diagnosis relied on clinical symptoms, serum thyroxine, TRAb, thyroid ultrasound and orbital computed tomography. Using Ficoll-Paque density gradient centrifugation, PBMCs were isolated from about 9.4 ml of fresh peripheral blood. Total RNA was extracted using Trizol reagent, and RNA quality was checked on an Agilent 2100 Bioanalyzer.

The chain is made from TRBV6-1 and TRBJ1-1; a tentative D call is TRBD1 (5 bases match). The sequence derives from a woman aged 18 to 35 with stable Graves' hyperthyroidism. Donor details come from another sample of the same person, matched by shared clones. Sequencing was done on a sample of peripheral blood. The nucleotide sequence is TGTGCCAGCAGTGTCCAGGGTGATACTGAAGCTTTCTTT. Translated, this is CASSVQGDTEAFF.